This TCR beta chain was captured in a study of T cells in Graves' hyperthyroidism and ophthalmopathy. This clonotype was counted many times. TCR beta CDR3 regions were amplified from RNA. TCR CDR3 underwent first-round RT-PCR with the HTBI primer set. Each CDR3 protein is one row after TCRdb ran MiXCR on the multiplex PCR reads. The sample comprises a few hundred thousand distinct CDR3 sequences, about 43% of which are singletons, and approximately 8.2% rests with the top ten. The CDR3 loop spans 13 amino acids. Per germline, CDR1 SQVTM and CDR2 ANQGSEA. V was pared by 1 base and J by 5 bases, with 3 bases of the junction left unmatched. Each diagnosis was grounded in clinical symptoms, serum thyroxine and TRAb, thyroid ultrasound, and orbital computed tomography.

The specimen was peripheral blood or thyroid tissue (not recorded which). This TCR was recovered from a woman between 18 and 29 years old with Graves' hyperthyroidism. V usage is TRBV29-1 and J usage is TRBJ1-1; TRBD1 matches at 8 bases. CDR3 DNA: TGCAGCGTTGAAGCAGGGGGCCAGACTGAAGCTTTCTTT. Encoded protein: CSVEAGGQTEAFF.